This T cell receptor beta chain derives from a study of regulatory T cells in long-lasting Graves disease. In building TCR beta libraries, iRepertoire HTBI primers were used together with Arm-PCR of CDR3 regions. Via MiXCR, TCRdb re-called the multiplex PCR reads, giving one row per CDR3 protein. The sample has roughly 530,000 distinct CDR3 sequences, 15% to 20% seen once. Noted time point: newly diagnosed GD, antithyroid drugs for less than 3 months. The authors made the TCR library using RNA they extracted from PBMCs. Patients all came to the study from an endocrinology department in Xi'an, China. Study outcomes and limitations: Compared with new cases, persistent Graves' patients showed reduced TCR diversity. Under persistent disease, TRBV28, TRBJ1-2 and TRBJ2-5 were used preferentially.

On this clonotype: The antigen is undetermined.

Germline loops: CDR1 SGHVS, CDR2 FNYEAQ. This CDR3 has 14 amino acids. V gave up 3 bases and J gave up 9 bases, with 17 bases separating them. This sample was also put to use in a study of T cells in Graves' hyperthyroidism and ophthalmopathy.

The source material was peripheral blood mononuclear cells (PBMCs), sampled at new diagnosis, from a patient treated with antithyroid drugs. This clonotype was obtained from a woman aged 40 to 65 with Graves disease. The genes are TRBV7-6 and TRBJ2-5; no definite D call. This CDR3 reads CASSLVGSEPPQYF. In nucleotides, the CDR3 is TGTGCCAGCAGCTTGGTGGGGTCCGAGCCCCCCCAGTACTTC. Full variable domain (remainder filled in from reference TRBV7-6 and TRBJ2-5): GAGVSQSPRYKVTKRGQDVALRCDPISGHVSLYWYRQALGQGPEFLTYFNYEAQQDKSGLPNDRFSAERPEGSISTLTIQRTEQRDSAMYRCASSLVGSEPPQYFGPGTRLLVL.